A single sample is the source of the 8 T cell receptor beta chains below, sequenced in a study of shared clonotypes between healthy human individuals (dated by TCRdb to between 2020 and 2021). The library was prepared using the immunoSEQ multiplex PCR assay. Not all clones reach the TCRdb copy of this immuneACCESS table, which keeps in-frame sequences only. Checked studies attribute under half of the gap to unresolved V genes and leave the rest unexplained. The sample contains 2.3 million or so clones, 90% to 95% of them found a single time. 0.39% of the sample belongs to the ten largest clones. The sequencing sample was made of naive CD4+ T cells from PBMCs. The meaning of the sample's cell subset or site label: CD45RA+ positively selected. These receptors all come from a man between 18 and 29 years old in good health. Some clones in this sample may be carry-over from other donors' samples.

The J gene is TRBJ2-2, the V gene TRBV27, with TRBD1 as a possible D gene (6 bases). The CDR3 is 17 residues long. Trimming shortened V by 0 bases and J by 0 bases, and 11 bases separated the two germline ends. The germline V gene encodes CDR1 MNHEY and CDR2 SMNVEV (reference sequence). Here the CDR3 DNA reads TGTGCCAGCAGTTTATCCAGGGGCCGCGCGAACACCGGGGAGCTGTTTTTT. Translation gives CASSLSRGRANTGELFF.

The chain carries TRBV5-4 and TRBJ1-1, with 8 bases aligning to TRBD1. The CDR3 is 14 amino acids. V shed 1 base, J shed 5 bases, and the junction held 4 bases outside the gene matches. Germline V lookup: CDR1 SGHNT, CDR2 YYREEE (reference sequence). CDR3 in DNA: TGTGCCAGCAGCTTGCCCCAGGGGGCGACTGAAGCTTTCTTT. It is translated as CASSLPQGATEAFF.

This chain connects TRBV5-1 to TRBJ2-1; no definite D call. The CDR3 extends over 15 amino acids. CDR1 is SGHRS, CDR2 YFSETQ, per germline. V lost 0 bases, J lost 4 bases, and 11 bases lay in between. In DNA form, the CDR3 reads TGCGCCAGCAGCTTGGAGGTGGCTCCATACAATGAGCAGTTCTTC. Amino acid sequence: CASSLEVAPYNEQFF. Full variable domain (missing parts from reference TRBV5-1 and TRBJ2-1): KAGVTQTPRYLIKTRGQQVTLSCSPISGHRSVSWYQQTPGQGLQFLFEYFSETQRNKGNFPGRFSGRQFSNSRSEMNVSTLELGDSALYLCASSLEVAPYNEQFFGPGTRLTVL.

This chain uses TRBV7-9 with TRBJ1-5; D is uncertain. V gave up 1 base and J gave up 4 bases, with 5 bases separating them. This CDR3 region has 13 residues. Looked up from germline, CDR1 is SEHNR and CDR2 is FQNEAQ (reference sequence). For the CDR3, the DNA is TGTGCCAGCAGCTTAGAGGTGAATCAGCCCCAGCATTTT. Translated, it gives CASSLEVNQPQHF.

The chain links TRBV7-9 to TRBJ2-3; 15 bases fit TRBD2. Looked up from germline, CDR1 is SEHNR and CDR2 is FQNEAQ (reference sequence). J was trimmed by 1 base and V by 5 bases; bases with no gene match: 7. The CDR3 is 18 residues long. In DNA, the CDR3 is TGTGCCAGCAGCCTTGGACTAGCGGGAGGGACAGGCACAGATACGCAGTATTTT. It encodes CASSLGLAGGTGTDTQYF.

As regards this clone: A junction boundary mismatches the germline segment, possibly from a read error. The CDR3 spells CASSKDRVVNNEAFF. The CDR3 bases are TGTGCCAGTAGTAAGGACAGGGTGGTGAACAATGAAGCTTTCTTT. The chain is built from TRBV19 and TRBJ1-1, with TRBD1 identical over 8 bases. The CDR3 covers 15 residues. Germline CDR1 and CDR2: LNHDA and SQIVND (reference sequence).

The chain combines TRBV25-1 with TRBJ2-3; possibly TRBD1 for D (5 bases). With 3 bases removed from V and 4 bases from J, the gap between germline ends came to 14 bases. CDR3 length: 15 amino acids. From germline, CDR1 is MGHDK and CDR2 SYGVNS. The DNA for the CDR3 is TGTGCCAGCAGTGAGCAGGGAAGATCGGCAGATACGCAGTATTTT. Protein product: CASSEQGRSADTQYF.

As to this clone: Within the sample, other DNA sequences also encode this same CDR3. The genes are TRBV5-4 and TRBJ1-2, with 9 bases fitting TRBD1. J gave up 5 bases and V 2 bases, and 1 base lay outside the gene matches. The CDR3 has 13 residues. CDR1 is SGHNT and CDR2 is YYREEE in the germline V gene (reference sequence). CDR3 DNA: TGTGCCAGCAGCTTAGACAGGGGGTATGGCTACACCTTC. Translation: CASSLDRGYGYTF.